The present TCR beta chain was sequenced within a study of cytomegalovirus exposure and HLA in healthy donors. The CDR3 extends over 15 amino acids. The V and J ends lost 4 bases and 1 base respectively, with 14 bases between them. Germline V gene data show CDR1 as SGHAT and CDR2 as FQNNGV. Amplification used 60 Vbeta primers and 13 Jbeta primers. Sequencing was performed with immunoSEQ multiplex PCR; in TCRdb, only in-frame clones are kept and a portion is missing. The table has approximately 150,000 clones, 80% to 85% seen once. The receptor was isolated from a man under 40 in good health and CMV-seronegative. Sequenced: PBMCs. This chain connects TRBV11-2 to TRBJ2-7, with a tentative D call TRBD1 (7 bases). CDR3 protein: CASSYQGGMSYEQYF. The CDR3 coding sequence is TGTGCCAGCAGCTACCAGGGGGGCATGTCCTACGAGCAGTACTTC.